This T cell receptor (beta chain) was recovered during a study of control samples from healthy donors and cancer patients. The CDR3 runs to 15 residues. V gave up 5 bases and J gave up 7 bases; unmatched junction bases: 12. Germline loops: CDR1 SGHRS, CDR2 YFSETQ. Method: immunoSEQ multiplex PCR; TCRdb's copy keeps in-frame clones and lacks some. This sample has 130,000 or so clones, with 92% found just once. What was sequenced was blood. V and J are TRBV5-1 and TRBJ1-2, with 9 bases fitting TRBD1. This TCR derives from a woman aged 50 to 60 in good health. CDR3 protein: CASRKPGQGVGGYTF. As DNA, the CDR3 is TGCGCCAGCAGAAAACCGGGACAGGGCGTTGGTGGCTACACCTTC.